These T cell receptor beta chains were read from a single sample in a study of vaccination and CD4 T cells after COVID-19. TCRdb ran MiXCR on the PCR reads and lists one entry per CDR3 protein. The sample holds about 5,200 distinct CDR3 sequences, 35% to 50% seen once. Which antigens these TCRs recognize remains unknown. Sequencing input: CD4+ T cells from blood, cultured in vitro. These receptor sequences come from a human donor who had recovered from COVID-19. Each CDR3 is given with its conserved first and last residue. A D gene is named only where the DNA matches it firmly.

D gene,V gene,CDR3 protein
.,TRBV11-2,CASSFPDGTTTRQYF
.,TRBV15,CATSRDVTAYGYTF
.,TRBV20-1,CSAAFARGGYGYTF
TRBD2,TRBV19,CANGGGDTGELFF
TRBD2,TRBV28,CASRPLLGLAGGVRTGELFF
TRBD1,TRBV6-5,CASSYPDRGRVYEQFF
TRBD1,TRBV5-1,CASSSGQEFGEQYF
TRBD1,TRBV19,CASSIYTGGAQDSPLHF
TRBD1,TRBV7-9,CASSYGTGDTGELFF
TRBD1,TRBV2,CASKTGQGVTDTQYF
TRBD1,TRBV7-9,CASSLGGTGDYEQYF
.,TRBV27,CASKLYFNTEAFF
TRBD1,TRBV27,CASSLSGTVYNSPLHF
TRBD1,TRBV20-1,CSALTRGPSYEQYF
.,TRBV24-1,CATYDYNEQFF
.,TRBV2,CASSDPAGHRTQYF
.,TRBV10-3,CAISRGDFNSPLHF
TRBD1,TRBV5-1,CASSLGQGYDQPQHF